This T cell receptor beta chain was obtained from a study of identical twins. Study observations and caveats: In zero-insertion analyses, partial confounding could arise from invariant MAIT and iNKT cells.

V was cut by 3 bases and J by 0 bases, with 9 bases left in between. This CDR3 comprises 14 residues. The germline CDR1 and CDR2 sequences are SQVTM and ANQGSEA. Template switching supplied a universal primer site; unique molecular identifiers were carried on the cDNA. Via MiXCR, TCRdb re-called the 5' RACE reads, giving one row per CDR3 protein. The profile shows about 220,000 distinct CDR3 sequences, 6% to 9% of them singletons. Ten or more counts support this clonotype. Its antigen remains unknown. The sample also formed part of further work on yellow fever vaccine responses in identical twins.

The receptor's source is a young woman in good health. The rearrangement uses TRBV29-1 and TRBJ2-1; D unclear. The sample was memory (CD45RO+) T cells sorted from blood. The CDR3 loop reads CSVESASSYNEQFF. In nucleotides, the CDR3 is TGCAGCGTTGAGAGTGCCAGCTCCTACAATGAGCAGTTCTTC.